This TCR beta chain was found in a study of T cell repertoires in cytomegalovirus infection. Study results and limitations: What dominated the ex vivo response were HLA-C-restricted CMV-specific TCR beta clonotypes.

A few counts support this clonotype. Its antigen is currently unknown. V shed 6 bases, J shed 1 base, and the junction held 7 bases outside the gene matches. The germline V gene encodes CDR1 SEHNR and CDR2 FQNEAQ (reference sequence). This CDR3 is 15 amino acids long. TCRdb called the reads again in MiXCR, with one record for every CDR3 protein. The data hold 450,000 to 600,000 distinct CDR3 sequences, with approximately 46% observed a single time. This receptor was obtained from a human donor in good health (CMV status not recorded). Some clones in this sample may be carry-over from other donors' samples. The material was cultured PBMCs, obtained from culture after CMV antigen stimulation. J is TRBJ2-3 and V is TRBV7-9; TRBD1 agrees at 7 bases. DNA of the CDR3: TGTGCCAGCAGACGGACAGGAGGCGGCACAGATACGCAGTATTTT. Protein product: CASRRTGGGTDTQYF. The variable domain in full, with the rest retrieved from reference TRBV7-9 and TRBJ2-3, is DTGVSQNPRHKITKRGQNVTFRCDPISEHNRLYWYRQTLGQGPEFLTYFQNEAQLEKSRLLSDRFSAERPKGSFSTLEIQRTEQGDSAMYLCASRRTGGGTDTQYFGPGTRLTVL.